The source of this T cell receptor (beta chain) is a study of tumor and adjacent non-tumor tissue in lung cancer (dated by TCRdb to 2017 to 2018). With respect to the entire study: By cancer type, the cohort comprised 12 adenocarcinoma patients, 2 squamous cell carcinoma patients and 1 small cell lung cancer patient. Sequencing generated a total of about 130,000,000 productive TCRbeta reads, averaging around 4.2 million reads per sample. Over 25 paired specimens, one tumor and one normal lung sample per patient, were profiled by TCRbeta CDR3 sequencing. Ages among the approximately 15 patients ranged from roughly 30 to 76 years, there were about ten men and 5 women, and disease was at TNM stage I to III. The study compared bulk TCRbeta repertoires from lung tumor tissue and matched distant non-tumor lung tissue of some 16 lung cancer patients.

The library was obtained by multiplex PCR. For sequencing, an Illumina HiSeq 2500 was employed. TCRbeta libraries were constructed through three rounds of nested PCR with primers (Table S4) according to protocols modified from ARM-PCR. Before sequencing, PCR products of 200-500 bp were excised from the gel and purified with the QIAquick gel extraction kit. The original methods were these. Trimmomatic was used to clean the reads, FLASH was used to merge the reads into complete CDR3 sequences, and MiTCR was used to assign the reads to V(D)J germline segments. Clonal diversity was calculated as the inverse Simpson's index using VDJtools. In-frame sequences lacking a premature stop codon were counted as productive reads. In TCRdb, the public reads were trimmed at Q25 with fastp and aligned with MiXCR, with productive beta chains retained. CDR3 protein duplicates are merged, each entry listing the most common genes and DNA. For this entry, the V and J calls and clone size follow TCRdb and not the study's own pipeline. The sample table holds 40,000 to 50,000 distinct CDR3 sequences, of which roughly 67% were seen once. Roughly 31% of the sample belongs to the ten largest clones.

General conclusions and limits of the study: Younger patients had significantly higher TCR diversity, and higher tumor TCR diversity was associated with shorter overall and disease-free survival. Only about 15 patients were in the cohort, and the authors stated that larger samples and more detailed clinical data are needed. Because peripheral blood was not sequenced, the blood TCRbeta repertoires of the lung cancer patients in the study went unexamined. The sequencing platform is not named in the methods, and unique molecular identifiers are not mentioned. Significantly higher TCR diversity (inverse Simpson) was observed in tumor tissue than in normal lung tissue (roughly 390 vs 170, P = 0.0075, Mann-Whitney U test). In normal lung, the top 100 clones accounted for a significantly larger cumulative share of the repertoire than in tumor tissue.

There are many counts of this clonotype. Its antigen remains unidentified. No much larger clone exists at a distance of one base, and base qualities are not known. RNA was isolated from bulk unsorted tissue, and RNA quality was assessed with a NanoDrop ND-1000 and an Agilent 2100. Normal lung samples were distant non-tumor tissue taken more than 3 cm from the tumor edge. The donors were newly diagnosed lung cancer patients admitted for thoracic surgery in China from August to November 2014 who had not received prior chemotherapy. Patients who had received previous radiotherapy or chemotherapy, or who had another concurrent cancer, were excluded from the study. Pieces of surgical tissue measuring 1-2 cm3 were kept in RNAlater solution and held at -80 degrees C until needed. CDR1 PRHDT and CDR2 FYEKMQ were looked up in the germline V gene (reference sequence). Clipping removes 5 bases from V and 2 bases from J, with 5 as the unmatched junction base count. The CDR3 goes from the cysteine to the phenylalanine over 14 residues. The sequence is cut down to CDR3 DNA, 42 bases in frame from base 1.

The sample consisted of distant non-tumor lung tissue. The chain is encoded by TRBV13 joined to TRBJ1-1, with 7 middle bases fitting TRBD1. This clonotype originated in a woman aged 65 to 85 with non-small cell lung cancer. In nucleotides, the sequence is TGTGCCAGCAGCCCCGGGACAGACAACACTGAAGCTTTCTTT. This sequence encodes CASSPGTDNTEAFF.